The entry that follows covers one T cell receptor beta chain sequence. The data belong to a study of cytomegalovirus exposure and HLA in healthy donors. The PCR employed 60 Vbeta primers together with 13 Jbeta primers. Sequencing was performed with immunoSEQ multiplex PCR; in TCRdb, only in-frame clones are kept and a portion is missing. The table records tens of thousands of clones, more than 60% of them present only once. Per germline, CDR1 SGHRS and CDR2 YFSETQ. CDR3 length: 16 amino acids. The trim removed 0 bases at V and 4 bases at J, leaving 7 bases unmatched. This TCR was recovered from a male donor in good health and CMV-seropositive. The sample was PBMCs. The gene calls are TRBV5-1 and TRBJ2-5, with 9 bases aligning to TRBD2. The CDR3 loop reads CASSLVVAGAGETQYF. The CDR3 bases are TGCGCCAGCAGCTTGGTAGTAGCGGGAGCGGGAGAGACCCAGTACTTC.